This passage covers 14 T cell receptor beta chains from one sample sequenced in a study of blood T cell repertoires in COVID-19 (dated by TCRdb to the early 2020s). Library preparation was by the immunoSEQ multiplex PCR assay. The immuneACCESS repertoire file appears here via TCRdb, limited to in-frame rearrangements. These files lack a portion of the clones; in checked studies, under half of the deficit traces to unresolved V genes, and the cause of the others is not known. This sample holds more than 300,000 clones; approximately 90% were observed only once. The ten largest make up roughly 4% of the sample. Specimen: PBMCs or T cells enriched from blood (not recorded which). These receptors came from a man aged 30-40 years who had recovered from COVID-19.

CDR3 region: CASRPGSVVFPEAFF. CDR3 in DNA: TGCGCCAGCAGGCCGGGGTCCGTGGTGTTCCCCGAAGCTTTCTTT. The chain uses TRBV5-1 and TRBJ1-1; D remains ambiguous. The V gene's germline CDR1 is SGHRS and CDR2 YFSETQ. The CDR3 contains 15 residues. V dropped 5 bases and J dropped 8 bases, with 22 bases sitting between them.

The chain combines TRBV19 with TRBJ2-7; TRBD1 aligns across 7 bases. Germline values: CDR1 LNHDA, CDR2 SQIVND (reference sequence). The CDR3 contains 14 residues. J was trimmed by 0 bases and V by 7 bases; bases with no gene match: 6. This CDR3 reads CASMDRSSSYEQYF. CDR3 coding DNA: TGTGCCAGTATGGACAGGTCCTCCTCCTACGAGCAGTACTTC.

The V and J genes are TRBV1 and TRBJ1-1; TRBD1 is the table's D call and was not checked against the DNA. TRBV1 is a pseudogene segment. This CDR3 is built from 14 residues. CDR3 protein: CTSSPWGTVTEAFF. The CDR3 DNA follows: TGCACCAGCAGCCCATGGGGCACGGTGACTGAAGCTTTCTTT.

The CDR3 DNA follows: TGTGCCAGCAGTGACTGGGCAGGGTCCGGGGAGCTGTTTTTT. Translated, it gives CASSDWAGSGELFF. The chain uses TRBV6-4 and TRBJ2-2, with TRBD1 as a possible D gene (5 bases). Per germline, CDR1 MRHNA and CDR2 SNTAGT. Trimming removed 1 base from V and 6 bases from J, with 9 bases in between. This CDR3 region has 14 residues.

This clone was recorded once. This chain uses TRBV5-1 with TRBJ2-1; 11 bases align to TRBD2. Germline values: CDR1 SGHRS, CDR2 YFSETQ. The junction had 17 bases not matched to a gene; V was cut back by 6 bases and J by 6 bases. The CDR3 covers 18 residues. CDR3 protein: CASMRVAGGPGMSNEQFF. CDR3 coding DNA: TGCGCCAGCATGCGGGTAGCGGGGGGGCCGGGGATGAGCAATGAGCAGTTCTTC.

The gene calls are TRBV2 and TRBJ2-1, with 9 bases identical to TRBD1. With 9 bases clipped from V and 5 bases from J, the junction kept 14 bases outside the gene matches. CDR1 SNHLY and CDR2 FYNNEI come from the germline V gene. The CDR3 is 16 amino acids. The CDR3 is CASRTYGTGTNNEQFF. The DNA of the CDR3 is TGTGCCAGTCGGACGTATGGGACAGGGACAAACAATGAGCAGTTCTTC.

The V call is TRBV9, the J call TRBJ2-2; D might be TRBD1 (5 bases). Germline values: CDR1 SGDLS, CDR2 YYNGEE. The CDR3 totals 16 residues. The germline V and J ends were trimmed by 2 bases and 0 bases, with 11 bases remaining between them. DNA for the CDR3: TGTGCCAGCAGCGTGGGGCTCTATCCGAACACCGGGGAGCTGTTTTTT. Translated, it gives CASSVGLYPNTGELFF. The full variable domain, in which reference TRBV9 and TRBJ2-2 provide the parts outside the CDR3, is DSGVTQTPKHLITATGQRVTLRCSPRSGDLSVYWYQQSLDQGLQFLIQYYNGEERAKGNILERFSAQQFPDLHSELNLSSLELGDSALYFCASSVGLYPNTGELFFGEGSRLTVL.

The chain carries TRBV5-6 and TRBJ1-1; maybe TRBD1 (6 bases). The V end lost 4 bases, the J end lost 3 bases, and 16 bases lay between the germline ends. This CDR3 is built from 15 residues. Germline V gene lookup returns CDR1 SGHDT and CDR2 YYEEEE. The CDR3 DNA reads TGTGCCAGCAGCGGGGTCCAGGGGATCGACACTGAAGCTTTCTTT. Amino acids: CASSGVQGIDTEAFF. The variable domain in full, with the rest retrieved from reference TRBV5-6 and TRBJ1-1, is DAGVTQSPTHLIKTRGQQVTLRCSPKSGHDTVSWYQQALGQGPQFIFQYYEEEERQRGNFPDRFSGHQFPNYSSELNVNALLLGDSALYLCASSGVQGIDTEAFFGQGTRLTVV.

The chain couples TRBV18 to TRBJ2-5; D perhaps matches TRBD1 (5 bases). The V gene lost 5 bases and the J gene lost 1 base, with 11 bases spanning the gap. Germline V gene sequence: CDR1 KGHSH, CDR2 LQKENI. This CDR3 is 14 amino acids long. CDR3 coding DNA: TGTGCCAGCTCATCTCGACAGATCCAAGAGACCCAGTACTTC. It translates to CASSSRQIQETQYF.

The V gene is TRBV6-1, the J gene TRBJ2-3; a possible D gene is TRBD2 (5 bases). This CDR3 contains 13 residues. The V end was cut by 0 bases, the J end by 10 bases, with 11 bases between. Looked up from germline, CDR1 is MNHNS and CDR2 is SASEGT. The CDR3, as DNA: TGTGCCAGCAGTGAAGCCGGAGGAGGTCCGCAGTATTTT. This encodes CASSEAGGGPQYF.

The rearrangement joins TRBV5-6 to TRBJ2-5; TRBD1 agrees at 7 bases. CDR3 length equals 15 residues. V lost 2 bases to trimming and J lost 0 bases; unmatched junction nucleotides: 4. Germline loops: CDR1 SGHDT, CDR2 YYEEEE. Here the CDR3 reads CASSFTGAYQETQYF. The CDR3 nucleotides are TGTGCCAGCAGCTTTACAGGGGCGTACCAAGAGACCCAGTACTTC.

The V gene is TRBV6-4, the J gene TRBJ2-3; TRBD2 agrees at 10 bases. The CDR3 sequence is 16 residues long. Germline CDR1 is MRHNA and CDR2 is SNTAGT. With V trimmed by 2 bases and J by 4 bases, 6 bases remained unmatched. The CDR3 loop is CASSDGLAGGADTQYF. DNA for the CDR3: TGTGCCAGCAGTGACGGGTTAGCGGGAGGCGCAGATACGCAGTATTTT.

The V gene is TRBV6-5, the J gene TRBJ1-5; D may be TRBD1 (6 bases). CDR1 and CDR2 (germline): MNHEY, SVGAGI. The CDR3 runs to 14 residues. Deletions cut 8 bases from V and 2 bases from J, with 13 bases between. The CDR3 DNA reads TGTGCCAGCCACGCAGGGGTCGGCAATCAGCCCCAGCATTTT. Protein sequence: CASHAGVGNQPQHF.

The rearrangement uses TRBV6-5 and TRBJ2-2; D is unclear. CDR3 size: 14 residues. Trimming shortened V by 2 bases and J by 3 bases, and 7 bases separated the two germline ends. Germline lookup yields CDR1 MNHEY and CDR2 SVGAGI. CDR3 bases: TGTGCCAGCAGTTACACACCTGACACCGGGGAGCTGTTTTTT. Translating gives CASSYTPDTGELFF.